These T cell receptor beta chains were read from a single sample in a study of early T cells in non-severe SARS-CoV-2 infection. Via MiXCR, TCRdb re-called the 5' RACE reads, giving one row per CDR3 protein. The table includes approximately 70,000 distinct CDR3 sequences, approximately 4.6% detected once. The sample was whole blood, taken at baseline. Receptors were obtained from an adult who was a healthcare worker with PCR-confirmed SARS-CoV-2 infection or an uninfected control (not recorded which). The donor label of this sample is uncertain. Each CDR3 is given with its conserved first and last residue.

TRBV2	CASSEGSTDTQYF
TRBV20-1	CSATPGTSGDNEQFF
TRBV12-3/TRBV12-4	CASSSGQGAQPQHF
TRBV7-9	CASSPDRALSGNTIYF
TRBV3-1	CASSQSGRYNEQFF
TRBV6-6	CASSHGQDNEKLFF
TRBV7-9	CASSLESGYNSPLHF
TRBV15	CATSRVGGGTDTQYF
TRBV28	CASSGSGGRSDTQYF
TRBV10-3	CAISESGTGRGNQPQHF
TRBV21-1	CASEGGGPYEQYF
TRBV6-4	CAGVRRRVHSPLHF
TRBV12-3/TRBV12-4	CASSLGGLRQFF
TRBV11-2	CASSLNRANYGYTF
TRBV6-4	CASSPGQGAYEQYF
TRBV20-1	CSARLAGSQRGDEQFF
TRBV20-1	CSARDSWFGTLYTF
TRBV4-2	CASSSVRNSPLHF
TRBV29-1	CSVEISTDTQYF
TRBV7-8	CASSFQSAGDYGYTF
TRBV10-2	CASTEGAVSGNTIYF
TRBV4-1	CASSQAGNYGYTF
TRBV7-9	CASSQDIPTNEKLFF
TRBV21-1	CASSKEPLSESSFNEQFF
TRBV9	CASSVVRDGADTQYF
TRBV19	CASRIQGYTGELFF
TRBV4-1	CASSQGTGVTEAFF
TRBV11-2	CASSLAAGADGYTF
TRBV3-1	CASSQVGSQREEQYF
TRBV7-9	CASSLTGGTQPQHF
TRBV6-5	CASIGTGISGNTIYF
TRBV14	CASSQGTGIYNEQFF
TRBV14	CASSLYRHEQYF
TRBV2	CASSDRTGGLGTQYF
TRBV11-1	CASSLARGGYGVNYGYTF
TRBV12-3/TRBV12-4	CASSPDTGLHYGYTF
TRBV9	CASSPVGSSYEQYF
TRBV12-3/TRBV12-4	CASRAGRTDTQYF